Below, 8 T cell receptor beta chains from the same sample are listed, as sequenced in a study of cytomegalovirus exposure and HLA in healthy donors. The PCR had 60 Vbeta and 13 Jbeta primers. Clones were read by immunoSEQ multiplex PCR, and TCRdb kept only the in-frame ones, dropping some. The sample carries about 150,000 clones, about 64% recorded once. The sample comprised PBMCs. The receptors here all came from a woman aged 60-75 years in good health and CMV-seropositive.

The chain combines TRBV2 with TRBJ2-7, with 13 nucleotides matching TRBD2. CDR1 SNHLY and CDR2 FYNNEI come from the germline V gene. The CDR3 contains 15 residues. V was clipped by 4 bases and J by 0 bases; unmatched bases: 0. Written as DNA, the CDR3 is TGTGCCAGCAGTGGACTAGCGGGGGGCTCCTACGAGCAGTACTTC. Translation gives CASSGLAGGSYEQYF.

This clone has more than one count but fewer than ten. The CDR3 DNA reads TGCGCCAGCAGCCCCCGACAGACACCAGATTATGGCTACACCTTC. It yields the protein CASSPRQTPDYGYTF. The gene calls are TRBV5-1 and TRBJ1-2, with D possibly matching TRBD1 (5 bases). The length of the CDR3 is 15 residues. The V gene lost 4 bases and the J gene lost 5 bases, with 18 bases spanning the gap. Germline V CDR1 and CDR2: SGHRS, YFSETQ.

The genes are TRBV28 and TRBJ2-7; D may be TRBD1 (6 bases). V was trimmed by 5 bases and J by 6 bases, leaving 14 bases between them. Germline V CDR1 and CDR2: MDHEN, SYDVKM. The CDR3 runs 13 residues. The CDR3 loop reads CASSLLQGSEQYF. CDR3 nucleotide sequence: TGTGCCAGCAGTCTTCTTCAGGGGAGCGAGCAGTACTTC.

This clone was counted only a few times. V and J are TRBV28 and TRBJ1-5, with D possibly matching TRBD1 (5 bases). CDR3 length: 15 amino acids. CDR1 is MDHEN and CDR2 is SYDVKM in the germline V gene. V lost 7 bases, J lost 4 bases, and 17 bases lay in between. The CDR3 region is CASTPQGLGNQPQHF. The CDR3 nucleotides read TGTGCCAGCACCCCCCAGGGATTGGGAAATCAGCCCCAGCATTTT.

This chain links TRBV2 with TRBJ1-5; 8 bases map to TRBD1. The CDR3 consists of 14 residues. The germline CDR1 and CDR2 sequences are SNHLY and FYNNEI. V lost 6 bases and J lost 7; bases outside the gene matches: 8. In DNA form, the CDR3 reads TGTGCCAGCAGCGGGACAGGTTTTCGCCAGCCCCAGCATTTT. Translation gives CASSGTGFRQPQHF.

This chain uses TRBV10-3 with TRBJ2-7; TRBD1 agrees at 8 bases. J lost 2 bases, V lost 3 bases, and 12 bases had no gene match. This CDR3 has 17 amino acids. Germline CDR1 ENHRY, CDR2 SYGVKD. The CDR3 DNA follows: TGTGCCATCAGTGAACCCGCGGGACAGGTTCTTCCCTACGAGCAGTACTTC. It codes for CAISEPAGQVLPYEQYF.

This clone was counted only a few times. The V and J genes are TRBV29-1 and TRBJ2-5; 10 bases fit TRBD2. The CDR3 runs 15 residues. V lost 1 base and J lost 5; bases outside the gene matches: 7. The germline gives CDR1 SQVTM, CDR2 ANQGSEA. The CDR3 DNA is TGCAGCGTTGAAGGGACTAGCGGAGTAGGTGAGACCCAGTACTTC. Protein: CSVEGTSGVGETQYF.

This clone was recorded only once. The J gene is TRBJ2-3, the V gene TRBV2; D may be TRBD1 (7 bases). The CDR3 is 14 amino acids. Germline V gene lookup returns CDR1 SNHLY and CDR2 FYNNEI. V was trimmed by 3 bases and J by 2 bases, leaving 9 bases between them. This CDR3 reads CASSDRGDTDTQYF. Here the CDR3 DNA reads TGTGCCAGCAGTGACAGGGGGGACACAGATACGCAGTATTTT.